This is a list of T cell receptor beta chains from one sample in a study of CD8+CD57+ T cells in acquired aplastic anemia. TCRdb recomputed calls from the reads with MiXCR, one row per CDR3 protein. The sample has about 160,000 distinct CDR3 sequences, around half seen once. Sequencing used sorted CD4+, CD8+, or CD8+CD57+ T cells (not recorded which) from PBMCs. The receptors stem from a human donor with aplastic anemia. CDR3s include the opening cysteine and the closing phenylalanine or tryptophan. D genes are given only for firm matches. Expanded clones are given a class, and other clones once, few, many or no size at all.

D gene | CDR3 length | clone size | J gene | V gene | CDR3 DNA | CDR3 protein
. | 16 | many | TRBJ1-4 | TRBV2 | TGTGCCAGCAGTGAAAGGGTGGGGGGGGCTGGTGAAAAACTGTTTTTT | CASSERVGGAGEKLFF
TRBD1 | 14 | few | TRBJ2-2 | TRBV24-1 | TGTGCCACCAGTTCGGGGACAGGGTACGGGGAGCTGTTTTTT | CATSSGTGYGELFF
. | 15 | . | TRBJ1-1 | TRBV4-3 | TGCGCCAGCAGCCTCTCCAGGGCCGGTGGCACTGAAGCTCTCTTT | CASSLSRAGGTEALF
. | 14 | . | TRBJ2-7 | TRBV7-8 | TGTGCCAGCTCACCAAACAACGTTCTGGTCGAGCAGTACTTC | CASSPNNVLVEQYF
. | 13 | . | TRBJ1-2 | TRBV19 | TGTGCCAGTAGTTCAACAGGGAACTATGGCTACACCTTC | CASSSTGNYGYTF
. | 14 | many | TRBJ1-1 | TRBV19 | TGTGCCAGTAGTATTGTCCAGGGGCGTGCGGAAGCTTTCTTT | CASSIVQGRAEAFF
TRBD1 | 14 | . | TRBJ2-1 | TRBV29-1 | TGCAGCGTCGCGGAGGGACAGGGGAAGGGTGAGCAGTTCTTC | CSVAEGQGKGEQFF
. | 13 | many | TRBJ2-6 | TRBV7-2 | TGTGCCAGCAGCTTGGGGCTAAATAACGTCCTGACTTTC | CASSLGLNNVLTF
. | 11 | . | TRBJ2-1 | TRBV2 | TGTGCCAGCAGATACTACAATGAGCAGTTCTTC | CASRYYNEQFF
TRBD2 | 19 | . | TRBJ2-5 | TRBV2 | TGTGCCAGCAGTGAAACAGCTTGGACTAGCGGGCAGAAGGTGGAGACCCAGTACTTC | CASSETAWTSGQKVETQYF
. | 13 | . | TRBJ1-2 | TRBV20-1 | TGCAGTGCTAGAGAGGGGGACGGCTATGGCTACACCTTC | CSAREGDGYGYTF
. | 14 | many | TRBJ2-5 | TRBV5-6 | TGTGCCAGCAGCTTGGGAGGCGCTGAAGAGACCCAGTACTTC | CASSLGGAEETQYF
. | 14 | . | TRBJ2-2 | TRBV2 | TGTGCCAGCAGTGACCACTACCAGACCGGGGAGCTGTTTTTT | CASSDHYQTGELFF
. | 14 | many | TRBJ1-6 | TRBV19 | TGTGCCACCCGACTCCGTAACTATAATTCACCCCTCCACTTT | CATRLRNYNSPLHF
. | 13 | many | TRBJ2-2 | TRBV2 | TGTGCCAGCAGTGAAGGGAGCTCCGGGGAGCTGTTTTTT | CASSEGSSGELFF
TRBD1 | 15 | many | TRBJ1-2 | TRBV24-1 | TGTGCCACCAGTGAGCCCGGGACAGGGTACGATGGCTACACCTTC | CATSEPGTGYDGYTF
. | 14 | many | TRBJ1-1 | TRBV20-1 | TGCAGTGCTAGCTCGGGGGGCCCGGGCACTGAAGCTTTCTTT | CSASSGGPGTEAFF
. | 16 | . | TRBJ1-1 | TRBV7-8 | TGTGCCAGCAGTCCAGGGACAAGGGTTTTGAACACTGAAGCTTTCTTT | CASSPGTRVLNTEAFF